This T cell receptor beta chain was sequenced in a study of blood T cell repertoires in COVID-19. Overall study: Researchers got acute and convalescent COVID-19 samples from the United States, Italy and Spain.

Participant-reported clinical history was the basis for cohort assignment. Recovered participants had two consecutive negative NP/OP PCR tests, healthcare professional clearance, or symptom resolution. Authors' analysis steps: Scientists estimated how many nucleated cells there were by amplifying reference gene primers. Assay: immunoSEQ multiplex PCR; the TCRdb copy retains only in-frame clones and omits some. The V and J calls and clone size were taken over from that table, and D and trimming were inferred from the DNA. Of about 220,000 clones detected, 82% appear once; the ten largest clones hold 3% to 4%. The J segment lost 5 bases and the V segment lost 1 base, leaving 6 bases of the junction unmatched. Germline V gene sequence: CDR1 LNHNV, CDR2 YYDKDF (reference sequence). This CDR3 is 17 amino acids long.

The rearrangement joins TRBV15 to TRBJ1-6; 9 bases fit TRBD1. The origin of this receptor is a woman in her sixties or seventies who had recovered from COVID-19. Sequenced material: PBMCs or T cells enriched from blood (not recorded which). The CDR3 DNA sequence: TGTGCCACCAGCAGAGCGGGGACAGGGATAAATAATTCACCCCTCCACTTT. Amino acids: CATSRAGTGINNSPLHF.